This TCR beta chain was retrieved from a study of T-cell reconstitution after alpha-beta-depleted transplantation in children. Unique molecular identifiers were built into the TCRbeta library. MiXCR was run by TCRdb on the PCR reads, yielding one entry per CDR3 protein. The sample carries roughly 500,000 distinct CDR3 sequences, approximately 32% recorded once. The V gene end was trimmed by 0 bases and the J gene end by 4 bases; junction bases not matched to a gene: 5. There are 16 residues in the CDR3. Germline CDR1 is SGHRS and CDR2 is YFSETQ. The input for sequencing was PBMCs from the stem cell graft donor, taken from the stem cell graft. The source of this sequence is a human donor who donated a stem cell graft to a child with aplastic anemia. The chain links TRBV5-1 to TRBJ2-1, with TRBD2 identical over 9 bases. The CDR3 DNA is TGCGCCAGCAGCTTGGGACTAGCGGCCTTTTACAATGAGCAGTTCTTC. It encodes CASSLGLAAFYNEQFF.